This TCR beta chain was documented in a study of blood T cell repertoires in COVID-19. For the study at large: From T cells, B-cell-depleted T cells, or PBMCs came the material, which was cDNA or gDNA.

In the authors' workflow: Researchers report that nucleated cell counts were estimated from reference gene primer amplification. Data came from immunoSEQ multiplex PCR; TCRdb stores just in-frame clones and leaves some out. V, J and clone size are those of that table, while D and trimming were read from the DNA. Of about 280,000 clones listed, 89% are singletons. The CDR3 totals 13 residues. The sequencing sample was made of peripheral blood. The clonotype comes from a woman in her thirties or forties who had recovered from COVID-19. This rearrangement joins TRBV21-1 to TRBJ2-7; the table assigns TRBD1, which was not confirmed against the DNA. TRBV21-1 is deemed a pseudogene. This CDR3 is CASSPGQRYEQYF. CDR3 nucleotide sequence: TGTGCCAGCAGCCCGGGACAGCGTTACGAGCAGTACTTC.